A selection of T cell receptor beta chains follows, all from one sample in a study of post-analysis software for immune sequencing data. TCRdb independently ran MiXCR on the PCR reads; one entry per CDR3 protein. The table has fewer than 700,000 distinct CDR3 sequences, roughly two fifths seen once; the top ten hold approximately 1.7%. Sequencing used blood. Receptors originate from a girl aged 10 to 17 with multiple sclerosis. CDR3s leave out the opening cysteine and the closing phenylalanine or tryptophan. D genes are given only for firm matches.

V: TRBV20-1; length: 11; D: .; J: TRBJ2-5; CDR3: SAILPPGETQY
V: TRBV7-9; length: 13; D: TRBD1; J: TRBJ1-2; CDR3: ASSLRDRDNYGYT
V: TRBV7-8; length: 13; D: TRBD1; J: TRBJ1-2; CDR3: ARSGHDREWNGYT
V: TRBV6-4; length: 11; D: .; J: TRBJ2-1; CDR3: ASSAGTNNEQF
V: TRBV4-1; length: 13; D: TRBD1; J: TRBJ1-5; CDR3: ASSPRDSLGQPQH
V: TRBV7-3; length: 13; D: .; J: TRBJ2-5; CDR3: GSSLWAGPQETQY
V: TRBV4-1; length: 13; D: TRBD2; J: TRBJ2-5; CDR3: ASSQDLLAGRAQY
V: TRBV20-1; length: 14; D: TRBD2; J: TRBJ2-1; CDR3: SASLGTSGGLGKQF
V: TRBV29-1; length: 11; D: TRBD1; J: TRBJ2-5; CDR3: SVTGTGGETQY
V: TRBV6-5; length: 12; D: .; J: TRBJ1-2; CDR3: ASSYRGVDYGYT
V: TRBV5-1; length: 13; D: .; J: TRBJ2-2; CDR3: ASSLGQAHTGELF
V: TRBV6-5; length: 11; D: .; J: TRBJ1-1; CDR3: ASSRGSKTEAF
V: TRBV5-1; length: 13; D: TRBD2; J: TRBJ2-3; CDR3: ASSLTSGAADTQY
V: TRBV12-3/TRBV12-4; length: 12; D: .; J: TRBJ1-2; CDR3: ASSLNRRGYGYT
V: TRBV7-9; length: 11; D: TRBD1; J: TRBJ1-2; CDR3: ASSWTGVSGYT
V: TRBV11-3; length: 11; D: .; J: TRBJ1-4; CDR3: ASRGQSNEKLF
V: TRBV29-1; length: 12; D: .; J: TRBJ2-5; CDR3: SVEVAGRGETQY
V: TRBV10-3; length: 12; D: .; J: TRBJ2-1; CDR3: AIGLWGRVNEQF
V: TRBV4-2; length: 15; D: TRBD1; J: TRBJ1-1; CDR3: ASSQVTGGNGIAGAF
V: TRBV7-8; length: 13; D: .; J: TRBJ2-7; CDR3: ASSPRRTGKREQY
V: TRBV12-3/TRBV12-4; length: 11; D: .; J: TRBJ1-2; CDR3: ASSLRQGRGYT
V: TRBV5-1; length: 12; D: .; J: TRBJ2-5; CDR3: ASSLSTSPETQY
V: TRBV7-2; length: 12; D: .; J: TRBJ2-5; CDR3: ASSLLGFQETQY
V: TRBV13; length: 11; D: .; J: TRBJ2-1; CDR3: ASSLGSNSEQF
V: TRBV3-1; length: 10; D: .; J: TRBJ1-2; CDR3: ASSQANYGYT
V: TRBV29-1; length: 12; D: .; J: TRBJ2-3; CDR3: SVVVREIEDTQY
V: TRBV4-1; length: 12; D: .; J: TRBJ1-2; CDR3: ASSQDRQYYGYT
V: TRBV7-9; length: 12; D: .; J: TRBJ2-6; CDR3: ANSVSSGANVLT
V: TRBV4-1; length: 14; D: TRBD1; J: TRBJ2-7; CDR3: ASSPPTGGGSYEQY
V: TRBV7-2; length: 11; D: .; J: TRBJ2-3; CDR3: ANSLGSSDTQY
V: TRBV12-3/TRBV12-4; length: 12; D: .; J: TRBJ2-3; CDR3: VSSLYGLGDTQY
V: TRBV4-1; length: 14; D: TRBD2; J: TRBJ2-7; CDR3: ASSQVSGGDSYEQY
V: TRBV12-3/TRBV12-4; length: 10; D: .; J: TRBJ1-2; CDR3: ASSLGVGGYT
V: TRBV5-6; length: 15; D: .; J: TRBJ2-3; CDR3: ASSRRTDGRYTDTQY
V: TRBV4-1; length: 12; D: .; J: TRBJ1-5; CDR3: ASSVTPTNQPQH
V: TRBV24-1; length: 13; D: .; J: TRBJ2-7; CDR3: ATSELGGNFNEQY
V: TRBV5-5; length: 12; D: .; J: TRBJ2-5; CDR3: ASSLRFQGETQY
V: TRBV6-5; length: 10; D: .; J: TRBJ2-1; CDR3: ASIDRDNEQF
V: TRBV29-1; length: 12; D: .; J: TRBJ1-1; CDR3: SVVVARQNTEAF